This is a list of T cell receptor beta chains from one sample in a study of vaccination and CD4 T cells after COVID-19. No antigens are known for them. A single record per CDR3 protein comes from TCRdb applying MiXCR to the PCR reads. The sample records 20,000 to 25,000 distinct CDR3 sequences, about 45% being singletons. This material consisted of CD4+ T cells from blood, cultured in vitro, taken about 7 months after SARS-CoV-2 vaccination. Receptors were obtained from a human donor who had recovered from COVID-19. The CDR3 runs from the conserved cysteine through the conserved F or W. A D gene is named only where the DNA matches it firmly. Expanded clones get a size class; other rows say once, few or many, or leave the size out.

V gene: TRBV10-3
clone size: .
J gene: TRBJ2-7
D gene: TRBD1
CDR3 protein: CAISVDRINEQYF
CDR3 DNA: TGTGCCATCAGTGTGGACAGGATAAACGAGCAGTACTTC

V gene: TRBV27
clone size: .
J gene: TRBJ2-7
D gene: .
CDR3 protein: CASSTLYSSSYEQYF
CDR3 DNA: TGTGCCAGCAGTACCCTGTACAGTTCATCCTACGAGCAGTACTTC

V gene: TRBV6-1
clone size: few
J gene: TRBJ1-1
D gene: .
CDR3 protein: CASIQGSGLAEAFF
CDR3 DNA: TGTGCCAGCATCCAAGGGTCGGGGCTCGCTGAAGCTTTCTTT

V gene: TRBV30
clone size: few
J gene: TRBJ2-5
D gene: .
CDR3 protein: CAWSALDRIQETQYF
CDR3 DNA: TGTGCCTGGAGTGCTTTGGACCGAATCCAAGAGACCCAGTACTTC

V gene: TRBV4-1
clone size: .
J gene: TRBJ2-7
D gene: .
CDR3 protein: CASSQGTVPSSYEQYF
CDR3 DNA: TGCGCCAGCAGCCAAGGGACAGTGCCTAGCTCCTACGAGCAGTACTTC

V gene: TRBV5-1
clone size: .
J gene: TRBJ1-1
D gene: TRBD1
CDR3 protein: CASSPGQGLVNTEAFF
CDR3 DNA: TGCGCCAGCAGCCCGGGACAGGGTCTCGTGAACACTGAAGCTTTCTTT

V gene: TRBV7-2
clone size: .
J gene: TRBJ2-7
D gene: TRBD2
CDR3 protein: CASSTQAGGTYEQYF
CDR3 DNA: TGTGCCAGCAGCACCCAAGCGGGAGGGACCTACGAGCAGTACTTC

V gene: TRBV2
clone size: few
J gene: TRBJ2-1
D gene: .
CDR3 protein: CASSGSRVYNEQFF
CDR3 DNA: TGTGCCAGCAGTGGTTCAAGGGTCTACAATGAGCAGTTCTTC

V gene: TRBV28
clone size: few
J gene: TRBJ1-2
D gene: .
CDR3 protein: CASSTLRARPNYGYTF
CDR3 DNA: TGTGCCAGCTCCACCCTGCGGGCACGGCCTAACTATGGCTACACCTTC

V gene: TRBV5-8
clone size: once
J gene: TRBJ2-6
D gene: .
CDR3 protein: CASSLGTSSSGANVLTF
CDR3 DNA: TGTGCCAGCAGCCTCGGGACGTCCAGCTCTGGGGCCAACGTCCTGACTTTC

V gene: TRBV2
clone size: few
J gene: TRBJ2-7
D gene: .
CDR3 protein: CASALEAYEQYF
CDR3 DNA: TGTGCCAGCGCACTAGAAGCCTACGAGCAGTACTTC

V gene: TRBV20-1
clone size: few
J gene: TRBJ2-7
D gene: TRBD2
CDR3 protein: CSANHRSSGSYEQYF
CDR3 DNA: TGCAGTGCTAACCACCGATCTAGCGGGAGTTACGAGCAGTACTTC

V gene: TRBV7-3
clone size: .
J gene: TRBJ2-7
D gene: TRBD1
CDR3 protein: CASSSDRNEQYF
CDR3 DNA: TGTGCCAGCAGCTCGGACAGGAACGAGCAGTACTTC

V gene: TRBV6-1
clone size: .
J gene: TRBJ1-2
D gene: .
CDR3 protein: CASSESLGEYSGYTF
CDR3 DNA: TGTGCCAGCAGTGAAAGTCTCGGGGAGTATAGCGGCTACACCTTC

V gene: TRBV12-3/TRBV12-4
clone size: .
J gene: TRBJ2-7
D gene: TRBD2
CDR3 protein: CASSRLAGVGRYEQYF
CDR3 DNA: TGTGCCAGCAGCCGACTAGCGGGAGTCGGTCGGTACGAGCAGTACTTC

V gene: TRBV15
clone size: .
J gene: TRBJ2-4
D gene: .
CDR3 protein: CATSRARAGRIQYF
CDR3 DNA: TGTGCCACCAGCAGAGCTCGGGCGGGGCGTATTCAGTACTTC

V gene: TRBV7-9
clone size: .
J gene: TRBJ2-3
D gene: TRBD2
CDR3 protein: CASSLGTSGPKTDTQYF
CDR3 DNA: TGTGCCAGCAGCTTAGGGACTAGCGGGCCGAAAACAGATACGCAGTATTTT

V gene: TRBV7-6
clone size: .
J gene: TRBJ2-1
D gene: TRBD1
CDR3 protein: CASRPGQGFDEQFF
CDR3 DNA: TGTGCCAGCAGGCCGGGACAGGGGTTCGATGAGCAGTTCTTC

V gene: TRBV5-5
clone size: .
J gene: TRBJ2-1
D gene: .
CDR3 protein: CASSSGGLEQFF
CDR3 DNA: TGTGCCAGCAGCTCGGGCGGGCTAGAGCAGTTCTTC

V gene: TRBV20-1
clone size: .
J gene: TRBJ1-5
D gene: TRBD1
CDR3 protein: CSAWTGNQPQHF
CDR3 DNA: TGCAGTGCTTGGACAGGGAATCAGCCCCAGCATTTT

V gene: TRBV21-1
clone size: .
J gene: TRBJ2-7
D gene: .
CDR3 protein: CASSAQTGKHYEQYF
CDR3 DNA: TGTGCCAGCAGCGCCCAGACAGGGAAACACTACGAGCAGTACTTC

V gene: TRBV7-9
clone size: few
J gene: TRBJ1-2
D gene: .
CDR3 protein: CASSLAGSGRGVGYTF
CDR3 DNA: TGTGCCAGCAGCTTAGCGGGGTCGGGGCGCGGAGTAGGCTACACCTTC

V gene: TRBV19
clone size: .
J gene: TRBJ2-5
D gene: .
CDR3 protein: CASSIGGRQLIQETQYF
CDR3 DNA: TGTGCCAGTAGTATAGGGGGAAGACAACTTATCCAAGAGACCCAGTACTTC

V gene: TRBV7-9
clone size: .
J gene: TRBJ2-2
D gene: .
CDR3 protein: CASSPRVGDVNTGELFF
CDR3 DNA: TGTGCCAGCAGCCCCCGGGTCGGAGACGTGAACACCGGGGAGCTGTTTTTT

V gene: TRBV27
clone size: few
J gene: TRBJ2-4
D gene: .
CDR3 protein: CASSERGGNIQYF
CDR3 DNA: TGTGCCAGCAGTGAGAGGGGGGGAAACATTCAGTACTTC

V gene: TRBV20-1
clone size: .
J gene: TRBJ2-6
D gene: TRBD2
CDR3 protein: CSASQVAGGSGANVLTF
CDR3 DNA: TGCAGTGCTAGCCAGGTAGCGGGAGGTTCTGGGGCCAACGTCCTGACTTTC

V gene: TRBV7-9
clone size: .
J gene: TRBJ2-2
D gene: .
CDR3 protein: CASSVRDTGELFF
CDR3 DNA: TGTGCCAGCAGCGTTCGGGATACCGGGGAGCTGTTTTTT

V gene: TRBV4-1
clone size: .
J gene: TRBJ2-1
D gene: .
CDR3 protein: CASSPRAGYNEQFF
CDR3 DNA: TGCGCCAGCAGCCCTCGCGCCGGGTACAATGAGCAGTTCTTC

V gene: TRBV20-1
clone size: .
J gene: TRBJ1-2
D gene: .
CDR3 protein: CSAREGESNYGYTF
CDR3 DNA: TGCAGTGCTAGAGAGGGAGAAAGTAACTATGGCTACACCTTC

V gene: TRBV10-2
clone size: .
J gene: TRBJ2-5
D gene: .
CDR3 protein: CATADAQETQYF
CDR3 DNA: TGCGCCACCGCGGACGCCCAAGAGACCCAGTACTTC

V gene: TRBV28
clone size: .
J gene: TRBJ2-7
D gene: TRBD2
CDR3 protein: CASRPPGATSGRSYEQYF
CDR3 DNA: TGTGCCAGCAGACCCCCGGGCGCAACTAGCGGGAGGAGCTACGAGCAGTACTTC

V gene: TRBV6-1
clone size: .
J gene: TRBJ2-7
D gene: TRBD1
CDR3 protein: CASSEVWTGGYEQYF
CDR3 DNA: TGTGCCAGCAGTGAAGTGTGGACAGGGGGCTACGAGCAGTACTTC

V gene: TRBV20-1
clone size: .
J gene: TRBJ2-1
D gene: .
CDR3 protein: CSADDYDNEQFF
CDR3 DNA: TGCAGTGCTGACGACTACGACAATGAGCAGTTCTTC

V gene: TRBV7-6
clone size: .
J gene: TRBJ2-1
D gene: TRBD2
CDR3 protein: CASSWTSGGDNEQFF
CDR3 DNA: TGTGCCAGCAGCTGGACTAGCGGGGGTGACAATGAGCAGTTCTTC

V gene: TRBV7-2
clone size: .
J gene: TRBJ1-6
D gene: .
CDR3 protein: CASGKTGSLSSPLHF
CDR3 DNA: TGTGCCAGCGGAAAAACAGGGTCTCTTTCTTCACCCCTCCACTTT

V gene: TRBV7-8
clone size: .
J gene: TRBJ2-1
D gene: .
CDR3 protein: CASSLVQATGQYNEQFF
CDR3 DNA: TGTGCCAGCAGCTTAGTTCAAGCGACAGGTCAGTACAATGAGCAGTTCTTC

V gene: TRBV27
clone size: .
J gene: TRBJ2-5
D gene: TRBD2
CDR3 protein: CASSPALAGVETQYF
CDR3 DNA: TGTGCCAGCAGTCCCGCATTAGCGGGAGTAGAGACCCAGTACTTC

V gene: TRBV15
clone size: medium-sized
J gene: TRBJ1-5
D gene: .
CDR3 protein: CATGLREGFQPQHF
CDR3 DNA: TGTGCCACCGGCCTTCGGGAGGGTTTCCAGCCCCAGCATTTT

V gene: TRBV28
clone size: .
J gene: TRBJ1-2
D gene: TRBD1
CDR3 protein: CASSLQGALANYGYTF
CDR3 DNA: TGTGCCAGCAGTTTACAGGGGGCTTTAGCTAACTATGGCTACACCTTC

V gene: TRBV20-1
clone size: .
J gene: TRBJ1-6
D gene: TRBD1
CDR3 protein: CSASPGTAIDGYNSPLHF
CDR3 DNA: TGCAGTGCTAGCCCCGGGACAGCGATAGACGGGTATAATTCACCCCTCCACTTT

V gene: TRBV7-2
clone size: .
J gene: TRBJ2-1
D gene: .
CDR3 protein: CASSLEGAPVMASEQFF
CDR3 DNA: TGTGCCAGCAGCTTAGAGGGCGCCCCGGTGATGGCCTCTGAGCAGTTCTTC

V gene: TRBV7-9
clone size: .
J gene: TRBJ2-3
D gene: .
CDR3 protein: CASSPDRGYTDTQYF
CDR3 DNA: TGTGCCAGCAGCCCCGACCGGGGGTATACAGATACGCAGTATTTT

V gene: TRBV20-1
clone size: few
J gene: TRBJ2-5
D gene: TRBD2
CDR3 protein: CSARDPASGNKETQYF
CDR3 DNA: TGCAGTGCTAGAGATCCGGCTAGCGGTAATAAAGAGACCCAGTACTTC

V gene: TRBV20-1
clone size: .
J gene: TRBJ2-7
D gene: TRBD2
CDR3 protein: CSAHRTSPRSYEQYF
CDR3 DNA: TGCAGTGCTCACAGGACTAGTCCACGCTCCTACGAGCAGTACTTC

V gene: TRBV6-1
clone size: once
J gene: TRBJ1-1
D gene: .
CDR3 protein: CASSRRYTEAFF
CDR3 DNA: TGTGCCAGCAGCCGCCGCTACACTGAAGCTTTCTTT

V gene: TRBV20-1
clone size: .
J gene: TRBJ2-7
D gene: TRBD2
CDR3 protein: CSAIGLAGTYEQYF
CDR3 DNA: TGCAGTGCTATTGGACTAGCGGGAACCTACGAGCAGTACTTC

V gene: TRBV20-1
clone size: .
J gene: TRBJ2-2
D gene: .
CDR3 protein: CSARVDTGELFF
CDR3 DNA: TGCAGTGCTAGAGTCGACACCGGGGAGCTGTTTTTT

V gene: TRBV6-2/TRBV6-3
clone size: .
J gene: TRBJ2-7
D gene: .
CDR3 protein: CASWYQGRYEQYF
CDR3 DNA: TGTGCCAGCTGGTATCAGGGACGGTACGAGCAGTACTTC

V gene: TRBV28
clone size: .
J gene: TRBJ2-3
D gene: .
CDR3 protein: CASRAAPDTQYF
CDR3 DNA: TGTGCCAGCCGGGCGGCCCCAGATACGCAGTATTTT